This TCR beta chain was found in a study of long-term antiretroviral therapy in people with HIV (dated 2022 in TCRdb). Study-level background: Collection of the earliest samples took place about a decade ahead of the 2015 WHO recommendation for immediate ART, at a time when ART was typically delayed until CD4 counts fell. A retrospective serial study tested whether ART initiation and durable HIV suppression were associated with changes in peripheral blood TRB repertoire composition and diversity. From 30 adults with confirmed HIV infection, the cohort provided approximately 210 cryopreserved PBMC samples, gathered serially across a mean of approximately six years (range 1-12). Of the roughly 30 participants with HIV, approximately 11 were female. No cross-contamination during QIAcube processing was shown when test extractions of a monoclonal T-cell line were performed alongside about 30 polyclonal samples.

Participants were included only if at least one PBMC sample before ART initiation and at least two post-ART samples were available. Every participant with HIV received treatment in the United States of America. Cryopreserved samples of about 0.95-11 million PBMC were thawed and washed before DNA extraction. At the time of the earliest PBMC sample, participants with HIV were aged between roughly 20 and 55 years. Per participant, PBMC samples came from 1-4 timepoints prior to ART initiation and 2-8 timepoints following ART initiation, for a median of 7 samples. Serial HIV viral load, CD4+ T-cell count, ART history and demographic data were obtained for every participant. Genomic DNA was extracted from unsorted PBMC with a Qiagen kit on a QIAcube, processed in batches of 12 samples. Points the paper makes about the study in general: The samples span the years 2004 to 2017, and the ART regimens used at that time may not be as effective as current regimens. Owing to limited PBMC availability, only the TCR beta chain was sequenced, without alpha chain pairing. Inferences about post-ART repertoire changes were limited because no data were available on ART adherence, viral resistance or therapy changes. At every time point, the repertoire was dominated by expanded TRB clones first identified before ART initiation, although this dominance fluctuated and, in many PLHIV, declined after ART. Because cell numbers in pre-ART samples were limited, unsorted PBMC were profiled instead of sorted CD4+ and CD8+ T cells. CDR3 length ranges in HIV repertoires were narrower than in controls, and network structure suggested an antigen-experienced repertoire with only a slight naive shift after ART. ART initiation was associated with a significant increase in TRB diversity, but diversity stayed significantly below transplant donor controls even after long-term ART.

The immunoSEQ hsTCRB v3.0 assay was used at survey level resolution to sequence the TRB variable region. A depth of roughly 35,000-50,000 T-cell genomes per sample was targeted for TRB sequencing. An Illumina MiSeq with a v3 150-cycle kit was used to sequence the pooled TRB libraries. The original methods were these. Repertoire analysis ran in R within a reproducible Nextflow workflow covering QC, data transformation and analysis. LymphoSeq2, an R package for exploring AIRR-Seq data, was used to implement custom analyses. A few samples that produced fewer than 5000 total TRB sequences were removed, so some 190 HIV repertoires were analyzed. Of the approximately 190 retained HIV repertoires, over 55 were collected before and more than 120 after ART initiation. Each repertoire was downsampled to 5000 TRB nucleotide sequences, and summary statistics were averaged across 100 downsampling iterations. Only TRB sequences with CDR3 regions of at least seven amino acids were retained for analysis. Two measures captured diversity: a Shannon entropy-derived clonality score and the Gini coefficient. In repertoire networks, the top 5000 CDR3 amino acid sequences were linked whenever an edit distance of one separated two sequences. GLIPH2 predicted antigen specificity groups and MHC restriction for TRB CDR3 amino acid sequences. Known CMV, EBV, HIV or tissue antigen associations were flagged by matching CDR3 amino acid sequences against VDJdb and McPAS-TCR. Pre-ART, post-ART and control groups were compared with Wilcoxon signed-rank tests and Holm-Bonferroni correction. TCRdb carries this immuneACCESS record with in-frame sequences only. Its versions omit some clonotypes, under half of them owing to an unresolved V gene in the studies checked, with the rest unexplained. The V and J calls and clone size come from that table; D and trimming were worked out from the DNA. This sample has 25,000 to 30,000 clones in its table, and approximately 90% of those were observed once. The top ten clonotypes cover around 9% of the sample.

Turning to this clone: Its recognized antigen is unknown. Per-base quality was not reported, and no clone a single base away is much larger than it.

The CDR3, cysteine through phenylalanine, is 15 amino acids long. Here the CDR3 DNA is all that survives: 45 bases in frame from base 1. The germline ends are 16 bases apart after V is trimmed by 5 bases and J by 2 bases. Taken from the germline V gene (reference sequence), the CDR1 and CDR2 loops are SGHNT and YYREEE. Here the sequenced sample was unsorted PBMCs, taken 3.2 years before starting antiretroviral therapy. The chain was built from TRBV5-4 and TRBJ2-5; 6 matching bases give a weak D call of TRBD2. The sequence was collected from a man aged 50-60 years with HIV. This receptor has the CDR3 CASRSHGGPQETQYF. The DNA sequence reads TGTGCCAGCAGGTCCCACGGGGGACCTCAAGAGACCCAGTACTTC.